The 24 T cell receptor beta chains listed next were all sequenced from one sample in a study of PD-1 blockade in classical Hodgkin lymphoma. Profiled with immunoSEQ multiplex PCR; TCRdb holds only in-frame clones, not every one. Here the sample spans a few thousand clones, 70% to 75% being singletons. Time point: cycle 4 day 1 (C4D1), after less than 7 weeks of nivolumab. Every patient was affected by relapse after autologous stem cell transplantation, while exposure to brentuximab vedotin was not uniform. The authors enriched CD8+ T cells from thawed PBMCs via magnetic negative selection. The sample was CD8+ T cells from blood, taken before the fourth cycle of nivolumab. These receptors were collected from a human donor with classical Hodgkin lymphoma.

The V and J genes are TRBV10-2 and TRBJ2-1; 10 nucleotides agree with TRBD2. The CDR3 covers 16 residues. CDR1 is WSHSY and CDR2 is SAAADI in the germline V gene. The J segment lost 4 bases and the V segment lost 2 bases, leaving 5 bases of the junction unmatched. The CDR3 DNA reads as TGCGCCAGCAGTGAGCTAGCGGGAGTAGGTTACAATGAGCAGTTCTTC. This gives the protein CASSELAGVGYNEQFF.

The chain links TRBV7-6 to TRBJ2-7, with 9 bases fitting TRBD2. CDR3 length: 14 residues. Germline assignment: CDR1 SGHVS and CDR2 FNYEAQ. Losses at the gene ends were 4 bases for V and 0 bases for J; bases not matched to a gene: 1. This CDR3 is CASSSSGNSYEQYF. DNA of the CDR3: TGTGCCAGCAGCTCTAGCGGGAACTCCTACGAGCAGTACTTC. Drawing the rest from reference TRBV7-6 and TRBJ2-7, the complete variable domain is GAGVSQSPRYKVTKRGQDVALRCDPISGHVSLYWYRQALGQGPEFLTYFNYEAQQDKSGLPNDRFSAERPEGSISTLTIQRTEQRDSAMYRCASSSSGNSYEQYFGPGTRLTVT.

The chain employs TRBV2 and TRBJ2-7; D might be TRBD1 (6 bases). The V end lost 6 bases, the J end lost 11 bases, and 11 bases lay between the germline ends. Looked up from germline, CDR1 is SNHLY and CDR2 is FYNNEI. CDR3 length: 10 residues. The CDR3 here is CASRGAGEYF. The DNA of the CDR3 is TGTGCCAGCAGGGGGGCAGGCGAGTACTTC.

This chain uses TRBV27 with TRBJ2-7; D not certain. Per germline, CDR1 MNHEY and CDR2 SMNVEV (reference sequence). V lost 3 bases and J lost 2, with 11 bases in between. CDR3 length: 14 residues. The CDR3 nucleotides read TGTGCCAGCAGTTTTCTCCCTGGACCCTACGAGCAGTACTTC. Amino acid sequence: CASSFLPGPYEQYF.

Comments on this clone: Other DNA sequences within the sample encode an identical CDR3. The chain carries TRBV28 and TRBJ1-1; no reliable D call. Germline CDR1 is MDHEN and CDR2 is SYDVKM. This CDR3 has 13 amino acids. V was trimmed by 2 bases and J by 1 base, leaving 5 bases between them. The DNA of the CDR3 is TGTGCCAGCAGTTTACGACAGAACACTGAAGCTTTCTTT. It specifies CASSLRQNTEAFF.

The chain combines TRBV5-1 with TRBJ2-7; D ambiguous. The V end was cut by 1 base, the J end by 0 bases, with 8 bases between. CDR1 and CDR2 (germline): SGHRS, YFSETQ. The CDR3 is 14 amino acids. Written as DNA, the CDR3 is TGCGCCAGCAGCTTGTGCCCCAGCTCCTACGAGCAGTACTTC. Its translation: CASSLCPSSYEQYF.

The rearrangement links TRBV2 to TRBJ1-1, with 9 nucleotides matching TRBD1. J was trimmed by 7 bases and V by 4 bases; bases with no gene match: 16. This CDR3 has 17 residues. Germline loops: CDR1 SNHLY, CDR2 FYNNEI. Here the CDR3 DNA reads TGTGCCAGCAGTGGAACGGGGACAGGGCATGGGGAAAATGAAGCTTTCTTT. It encodes CASSGTGTGHGENEAFF. The complete variable domain, with remaining parts taken from reference TRBV2 and TRBJ1-1, reads EPEVTQTPSHQVTQMGQEVILRCVPISNHLYFYWYRQILGQKVEFLVSFYNNEISEKSEIFDDQFSVERPDGSNFTLKIRSTKLEDSAMYFCASSGTGTGHGENEAFFGQGTRLTVV.

This clone occurred once. CDR3 in DNA: TGTGCCAGCAGCCCAAGCGGGAGCGGTTTCGAGCAGTACTTC. Translated, it gives CASSPSGSGFEQYF. This chain uses TRBV11-2 with TRBJ2-7; 8 nucleotides agree with TRBD2. Losses at the gene ends were 5 bases for V and 6 bases for J; bases not matched to a gene: 9. Germline values: CDR1 SGHAT, CDR2 FQNNGV. The CDR3 runs 14 residues. The whole variable domain, remainder taken from reference TRBV11-2 and TRBJ2-7, is EAGVAQSPRYKIIEKRQSVAFWCNPISGHATLYWYQQILGQGPKLLIQFQNNGVVDDSQLPKDRFSAERLKGVDSTLKIQPAKLEDSAVYLCASSPSGSGFEQYFGPGTRLTVT.

V and J are TRBV6-1 and TRBJ2-5; 9 bases line up with TRBD2. The germline V gene encodes CDR1 MNHNS and CDR2 SASEGT. The CDR3 is 15 amino acids. Trimming at V came to 5 bases and at J to 5 bases, leaving 9 bases not matched to a gene. The CDR3 DNA reads as TGTGCCAGCAGTCAATCAGCGGGAGGAGGGGAGACCCAGTACTTC. Translation gives CASSQSAGGGETQYF.

The chain combines TRBV15 with TRBJ2-7, with D unclear. Looked up from germline, CDR1 is LNHNV and CDR2 is YYDKDF (reference sequence). Trimming pared 0 bases from V and 4 bases from J, leaving 10 bases between. CDR3 length: 14 residues. DNA for the CDR3: TGTGCCACCAGCAGAGATCACGCCGATTACGAGCAGTACTTC. Protein: CATSRDHADYEQYF.

This clone was detected a few times. The rearrangement uses TRBV2 and TRBJ1-2, with no clear D. CDR1 SNHLY and CDR2 FYNNEI come from the germline V gene. V lost 4 bases to trimming and J lost 5 bases, with 5 bases between them. This CDR3 comprises 11 residues. The CDR3 DNA sequence: TGTGCCAGCAGTGGCGTTTATGGCTACACCTTC. Residues: CASSGVYGYTF.

This rearrangement joins TRBV7-2 to TRBJ1-2, with unresolved D. CDR1 and CDR2 from the germline V gene are SGHTA and FQGNSA. Trimming took 6 bases from V and 3 from J, leaving 14 bases between them. The CDR3 is 14 residues long. CDR3 region: CASRQGGGDYGYTF. The CDR3 DNA sequence: TGTGCCAGCAGACAAGGCGGCGGTGACTATGGCTACACCTTC.

The count of this clone is one. The chain has TRBV27 and TRBJ2-1; 8 bases match TRBD1. With V trimmed by 5 bases and J by 9 bases, 9 bases remained unmatched. The CDR3 runs to 14 residues. Germline V gene sequence: CDR1 MNHEY, CDR2 SMNVEV (reference sequence). In nucleotides, the CDR3 is TGTGCCAGCAGTCCCCACCGGGACAGGAGTGAGCAGTTCTTC. Protein: CASSPHRDRSEQFF.

The genes are TRBV5-1 and TRBJ1-5, with 7 bases lining up with TRBD1. With 0 bases clipped from V and 0 bases from J, the junction kept 3 bases outside the gene matches. This CDR3 spans 16 amino acids. Germline loops: CDR1 SGHRS, CDR2 YFSETQ. The CDR3 loop is CASSLGGQISNQPQHF. The CDR3 bases are TGCGCCAGCAGCTTGGGGGGACAGATTAGCAATCAGCCCCAGCATTTT. Based on the CDR3 plus reference TRBV5-1 and TRBJ1-5, the full variable domain is KAGVTQTPRYLIKTRGQQVTLSCSPISGHRSVSWYQQTPGQGLQFLFEYFSETQRNKGNFPGRFSGRQFSNSRSEMNVSTLELGDSALYLCASSLGGQISNQPQHFGDGTRLSIL.

The chain couples TRBV28 to TRBJ2-7; TRBD2 matches at 13 bases. V gave up 4 bases and J gave up 5 bases; unmatched junction bases: 2. Germline-derived CDR1 and CDR2 are MDHEN and SYDVKM. The CDR3 has 14 amino acids. CDR3 DNA sequence: TGTGCCAGCAGTTCCGGACTAGCGGGAGACGAGCAGTACTTC. This gives the protein CASSSGLAGDEQYF. The full variable domain, completed using reference TRBV28 and TRBJ2-7, is DVKVTQSSRYLVKRTGEKVFLECVQDMDHENMFWYRQDPGLGLRLIYFSYDVKMKEKGDIPEGYSVSREKKERFSLILESASTNQTSMYLCASSSGLAGDEQYFGPGTRLTVT.

V and J are TRBV27 and TRBJ2-7, with D possibly TRBD1 on 5 matching bases. CDR3 length equals 13 residues. Trimming took off 7 bases at V and 0 bases at J, with 10 bases between the two ends. CDR1 is MNHEY and CDR2 is SMNVEV in the germline V gene (reference sequence). The CDR3 protein is CASMQGSSYEQYF. The CDR3 bases are TGTGCCAGCATGCAGGGTAGCTCCTACGAGCAGTACTTC.

This chain joins TRBV2 and TRBJ2-1; a weak D match, TRBD1 (6 bases). The length of the CDR3 is 14 residues. Germline loops: CDR1 SNHLY, CDR2 FYNNEI. V lost 6 bases to trimming and J lost 12 bases, with 21 bases between them. The CDR3, as DNA: TGTGCCAGCAGCGAATTGCTAACCGGGACAAGGCAGTTCTTC. The encoded protein is CASSELLTGTRQFF.

The chain recombines TRBV29-1 with TRBJ2-7; 10 positions match TRBD2. The CDR3 runs to 18 residues. Germline assignment: CDR1 SQVTM and CDR2 ANQGSEA. The trim removed 6 bases at V and 3 bases at J, leaving 20 bases unmatched. CDR3 amino acids: CSVPISWDRTSGHYEQYF. The CDR3 DNA sequence: TGCAGCGTACCGATCTCTTGGGATCGGACTAGCGGACACTACGAGCAGTACTTC.

This rearrangement joins TRBV7-9 to TRBJ2-7; no clear D gene. Trimming removed 5 bases at V and 4 bases at J, with 9 bases between. Per the germline V gene, CDR1 is SEHNR and CDR2 is FQNEAQ (reference sequence). The CDR3 is 12 residues long. In DNA form, the CDR3 reads TGTGCCAGCAGCGCAAAGAGTTACGAGCAGTACTTC. It specifies CASSAKSYEQYF.

The V gene is TRBV19, the J gene TRBJ1-1; D possibly corresponds to TRBD1 (6 bases). V was trimmed by 6 bases and J by 2 bases, leaving 16 bases between them. Germline CDR1 LNHDA, CDR2 SQIVND (reference sequence). The CDR3 is made up of 15 amino acids. The CDR3 region is CASRNWTDKNTEAFF. CDR3 in DNA: TGTGCCAGTAGGAACTGGACAGACAAAAACACTGAAGCTTTCTTT.

J is TRBJ1-1 and V is TRBV27, with D unclear. Germline V gene data show CDR1 as MNHEY and CDR2 as SMNVEV (reference sequence). This CDR3 comprises 11 residues. With 4 bases removed from V and 6 bases from J, the gap between germline ends came to 6 bases. CDR3 in amino acids: CASSYMAEAFF. The CDR3 region has the DNA TGTGCCAGCAGTTATATGGCTGAAGCTTTCTTT.

This clone was seen just once. V and J are TRBV28 and TRBJ2-7; 7 bases agree with TRBD1. The V and J ends lost 10 bases and 2 bases, in that order; junction bases with no gene match: 5. Germline V CDR1 and CDR2: MDHEN, SYDVKM. The CDR3 has 12 amino acids. The CDR3 is CATRDSPYEQYF. The CDR3 DNA sequence: TGTGCCACGAGGGACAGCCCCTACGAGCAGTACTTC. Full variable domain (rest looked up from reference TRBV28 and TRBJ2-7): DVKVTQSSRYLVKRTGEKVFLECVQDMDHENMFWYRQDPGLGLRLIYFSYDVKMKEKGDIPEGYSVSREKKERFSLILESASTNQTSMYLCATRDSPYEQYFGPGTRLTVT.

J is TRBJ1-1 and V is TRBV6-6; 8 bases map to TRBD1. The CDR3 runs to 13 residues. Per germline, CDR1 MNHNY and CDR2 SVGAGI (reference sequence). The V segment lost 6 bases and the J segment 5 bases; nucleotides outside the gene matches: 5. CDR3 nucleotide sequence: TGTGCCAGCAGCCCACAGGGGGGGACTGAAGCTTTCTTT. Its translation: CASSPQGGTEAFF.

This chain uses TRBV11-1 with TRBJ1-1; D is perhaps TRBD1 (5 bases). The CDR3 spans 14 residues. Germline CDR1 and CDR2: SGHAT and FQDESV (reference sequence). V lost 5 bases and J 3 bases, leaving 13 bases between the germline ends. The CDR3, as DNA: TGTGCCAGCAGCGGGGGACCTTACGACACTGAAGCTTTCTTT. It is translated as CASSGGPYDTEAFF.